This T cell receptor (beta chain) was sequenced in a study of cytomegalovirus exposure and HLA in healthy donors. Study outcomes and limitations: In a later analysis, TCR beta V- and J-gene trimming showed a link to a missense DCLRE1C variant.

As regards this clone: The antigen is not known.

The ends lost 7 bases at V and 8 bases at J; junction bases unmatched: 17. This CDR3 spans 17 amino acids. Germline loops: CDR1 LNHDA, CDR2 SQIVND (reference sequence). PCR involved 60 Vbeta and 13 Jbeta primers. The table came from immunoSEQ multiplex PCR; TCRdb's copy has only in-frame clones and leaves some out. The sample lists around 150,000 clones, roughly 70% occurring once. This receptor was obtained from a man under 40 in good health and CMV-seropositive. This chain links TRBV19 with TRBJ1-2; 12 positions match TRBD1. The sample consisted of PBMCs. The DNA for the CDR3 is TGTGCCAGTACCCCTCAGCACGGGACAGGGGGCGCGAGCGGCTACACCTTC. It is translated as CASTPQHGTGGASGYTF.